One T cell receptor beta chain is described in this entry. The data were taken from a study of technical replicates of blood from a few donors. V was trimmed by 1 base and J by 0 bases, leaving 23 bases between them. The CDR3 length is 19 residues. This table comes from immunoSEQ multiplex PCR, and its TCRdb copy is limited to in-frame clones, with some not included. The sample records about 90,000 clones, around 94% being singletons. The sequencing input was T cells isolated from PBMCs. The chain combines TRBV5-3 with TRBJ2-7; no firm D call. TRBV5-3 is an ORF; its function is uncertain. The sequence derives from a human donor in good health. The CDR3 sequence is CARSLSAVPIPPFSYEQYF. CDR3 coding DNA: TGTGCCAGAAGCTTGTCTGCAGTTCCCATTCCCCCCTTCTCCTACGAGCAGTACTTC.